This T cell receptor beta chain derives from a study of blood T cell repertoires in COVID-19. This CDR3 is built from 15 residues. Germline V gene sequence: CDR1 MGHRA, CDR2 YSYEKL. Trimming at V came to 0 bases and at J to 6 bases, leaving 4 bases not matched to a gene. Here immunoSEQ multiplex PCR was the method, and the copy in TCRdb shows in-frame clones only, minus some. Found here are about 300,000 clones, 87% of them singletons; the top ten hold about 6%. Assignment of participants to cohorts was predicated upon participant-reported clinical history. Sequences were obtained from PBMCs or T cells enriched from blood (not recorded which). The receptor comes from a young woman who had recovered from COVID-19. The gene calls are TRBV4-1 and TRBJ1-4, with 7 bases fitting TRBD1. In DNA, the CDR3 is TGCGCCAGCAGCCAAGATAGAGGGGGCGATGAAAAACTGTTTTTT. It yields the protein CASSQDRGGDEKLFF.